This T cell receptor beta chain emerged from a study of shared clonotypes between healthy human individuals (dated by TCRdb to 2019 to 2021). Regarding the research as a whole: A couple of women and three men aged 18 to 49 years were included in the cohort. Per donor, three plates each were used for CD4 naive and CD4 memory, two for CD8 naive, and one for CD8 memory. Blood TCR repertoires of several healthy adults were deeply sequenced to estimate repertoire size and the extent of clonotype sharing between individuals. To increase sequencing depth and limit assay-specific biases, TCR repertoire library preparation and sequencing were carried out by different laboratories using diverse techniques. Each donor's leukapheresis produced roughly between about 0.9 and 9.5 billion PBMCs. The research as a whole found: The genetic and exposure-history diversity represented was limited by the small number of donors. Sampling was restricted to blood, and TCR repertoires in tissue are likely to differ from TCR repertoires in blood. Pairwise subsampling indicated that sequencing depth was expected to affect the degree of clonotype sharing among donors. Sharing across a handful of donors was observed for about 5% of naive CD4, over 3% of naive CD8, about 2.3% of memory CD4, and roughly 0.4% of memory CD8 clonotypes. Naive subsets generally had larger estimated clonotype richness than memory subsets. Rarefaction of sorted-subset datasets indicated incomplete sequencing despite the large sequencing depth. Higher generation probabilities were observed for clonotypes shared by all four sorted-subset donors than for non-shared clonotypes.

Reading from cysteine to phenylalanine, the CDR3 counts 14 amino acids. Left in the record is the CDR3 DNA by itself, 42 bases read in frame from the first base. Deletion took 6 bases off V and 0 bases off J, with a span of 10 bases between the germline ends. CDR1 is given as SEHNR and CDR2 as FQNEAQ, both from the germline V gene (reference sequence). Healthy HIV-negative adults with no recently reported acute infections or vaccinations were included as donors. Only Caucasian adults living in Nashville, Tennessee, USA were represented among the donors. CD8 memory samples were composed of magnetically selected CD45RO+ cells combined with CCR7-negative CD45RA+ effector memory (TemRA) cells. Blood was collected by leukapheresis, and PBMCs were isolated by Ficoll-Histopaque density gradient centrifugation and then cryopreserved in liquid nitrogen vapor phase. Analytical flow cytometry was used to check the purity and quantity of every magnetically sorted T cell population. Each sorted fraction had its genomic DNA isolated and then quantified by UV absorbance on a Nanodrop 2000c.

Turning to this clone: Its antigen is still unknown. No base-level quality is on record; no much larger clone is a single base apart.

Using the deep immunoSEQ assay, TCR CDR3 regions were amplified from genomic DNA by multiplex PCR. For each cell subset, the extracted genomic DNA was distributed evenly across all wells of several immunoSEQ 96-well plates, and each plate served as one replicate. For sorted subsets, 200 to 250 ng genomic DNA, equal to some 30,000 T cell genomes, was loaded into each replicate PCR. Purified libraries were quantified with a Qubit 3.0 fluorometer, sized on a Bioanalyzer 2100, and re-quantified with the KAPA Library Quantification kit. A separate single-read 150-cycle Illumina NextSeq 550 flow cell was used to sequence each immunoSEQ 96-well plate. Per the source publication's procedure: Because the immunoSEQ output included only junctional sequences and no quality scores, the filtering could not be the same as the filtering used for full-length reads. To assign V/J genes and CDR3, sequences were annotated against IMGT germline references using PyIR, a Python wrapper for IgBLAST v1.9. Reads were removed for weak V/J assignments (E-value above 1e-6), missing CDR3, stop codons, out-of-frame junctions, or ambiguous translated residues. V3J clonotypes were defined as sequences sharing the same inferred V gene, J gene, and CDR3 amino acid sequence. The percentage overlap between two repertoires was calculated by dividing the number of shared unique clonotypes by the size of the smaller repertoire. Repertoire richness was assessed with RTK rarefaction, the Chao1 estimator, and Recon v2.1 estimates of unobserved clonotypes. For all TCRbeta clonotypes obtained by the gDNA method from four donors, generation probabilities were computed with OLGA. TCRdb provides this immuneACCESS table in a form limited to in-frame rearrangements. Some clones are lacking; in checked studies, under half of them reflect an unresolved V gene, and why the rest are absent is not known. The V and J calls and clone size come from that table; D and trimming were worked out from the DNA. Across this sample there are about 380,000 clones, with 90% to 98% seen only once. The ten largest clones capture 0.32% of the sample.

The sequenced material came from memory CD8+ T cells sorted from blood. Explained via the paper, the cell subset or site label denotes: CD45RO+ cells pooled with CCR7-negative TemRA cells. The V gene is TRBV7-9 and the J gene is TRBJ2-3, with the D gene not confidently named. The clonotype comes from a man aged 30-40 years in good health. The DNA sequence is TGTGCCAGCAGGTTTGGTACTAGCACAGATACGCAGTATTTT. This encodes CASRFGTSTDTQYF. The reference TRBV7-9 and TRBJ2-3 proteins fill in what lies around the CDR3, so the full variable domain reads DTGVSQNPRHKITKRGQNVTFRCDPISEHNRLYWYRQTLGQGPEFLTYFQNEAQLEKSRLLSDRFSAERPKGSFSTLEIQRTEQGDSAMYLCASRFGTSTDTQYFGPGTRLTVL.